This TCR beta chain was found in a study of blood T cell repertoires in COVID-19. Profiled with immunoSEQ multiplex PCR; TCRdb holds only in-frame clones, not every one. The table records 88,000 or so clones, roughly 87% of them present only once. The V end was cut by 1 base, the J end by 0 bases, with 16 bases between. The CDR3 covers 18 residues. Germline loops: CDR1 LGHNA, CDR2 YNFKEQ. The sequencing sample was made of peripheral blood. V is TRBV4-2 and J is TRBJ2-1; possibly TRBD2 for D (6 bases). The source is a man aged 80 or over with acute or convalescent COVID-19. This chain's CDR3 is CASSQAAGGKSSYNEQFF. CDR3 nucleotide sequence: TGTGCCAGCAGCCAAGCCGCTGGGGGGAAAAGCTCCTACAATGAGCAGTTCTTC.